This T cell receptor beta chain was recorded in a study of cytomegalovirus exposure and HLA in healthy donors. The V gene's germline CDR1 is SNHLY and CDR2 FYNNEI. Deletions cut 10 bases from V and 11 bases from J, with 17 bases between. The CDR3 covers 11 residues. The PCR employed 60 Vbeta primers together with 13 Jbeta primers. Repertoires were generated with immunoSEQ multiplex PCR, while TCRdb's copy carries only in-frame clones and drops some. In the table there are 180,000 or so clones, around a tenth of which are singletons. The source is a woman aged 25 to 39 in good health and CMV-seropositive. Sequenced sample: PBMCs. The genes are TRBV2 and TRBJ1-1; D is perhaps TRBD1 (6 bases). The DNA of the CDR3 is TGTGCCAAACTCGGGGGGGGCGACGCTTTCTTT. It yields the protein CAKLGGGDAFF.